This T cell receptor (beta chain) was documented in a study of early T cells in non-severe SARS-CoV-2 infection. As for the study in general: From unsorted whole blood, bulk RNA was sequenced, and the chains remained unpaired. Whole-study findings and limits: CD4 and private specificities were missed by VDJdb matching, which favored anti-spike CD8 responses.

Individually, cDNA molecules had unique molecular identifiers attached to them. TCRdb ran MiXCR on the 5' RACE reads and lists one entry per CDR3 protein. The sample includes about 67,000 distinct CDR3 sequences, around a tenth of them seen just once. Many counts were recorded for this clonotype. Its antigen is as yet unknown. The germline CDR1 and CDR2 sequences are SGHRS and YFSETQ. Germline trimming cut 4 bases from V and 5 bases from J; bases unmatched to any gene: 7. This CDR3 is built from 16 residues. This clonotype originated in an adult who was a healthcare worker with PCR-confirmed SARS-CoV-2 infection or an uninfected control (not recorded which). Sequencing was carried out using whole blood. This chain connects TRBV5-1 to TRBJ2-3, with 13 bases matching TRBD2. As DNA, the CDR3 is TGCGCCAGCAGCCCCTACAGACTAGCGGGAGGAGATACGCAGTATTTT. As protein: CASSPYRLAGGDTQYF.